Shown below are 22 T cell receptor beta chains from a single sample sequenced in a study of T-cell reconstitution after alpha-beta-depleted transplantation in children. TCRbeta library preparation incorporated unique molecular identifiers. TCRdb ran MiXCR on the PCR reads and lists one entry per CDR3 protein. The sample includes some 200,000 distinct CDR3 sequences, about 6% seen only once; the top ten take roughly 4.7%. The source material was PBMCs, sampled before TCRalphabeta/CD19-depleted stem cell transplant. The receptors were gathered from a girl under three years old with combined immunodeficiency, due to receive a stem cell transplant.

J is TRBJ2-7 and V is TRBV6-2 or TRBV6-3; D uncertain. Trimming removed 0 bases at V and 6 bases at J, with 18 bases between. Per germline, CDR1 MNHEY and CDR2 SVGEGT. This CDR3 has 16 residues. CDR3 loop: CASSYSLSKFWAEQYF. DNA for the CDR3: TGTGCCAGCAGTTACTCCCTATCGAAGTTCTGGGCCGAGCAGTACTTC.

This clonotype came up many times. The chain employs TRBV27 and TRBJ1-6, with TRBD1 as a possible D gene (5 bases). CDR1 is MNHEY and CDR2 is SMNVEV in the germline V gene (reference sequence). The CDR3 runs 14 residues. Trimming removed 3 bases at V and 6 bases at J, with 9 bases between. In DNA form, the CDR3 reads TGTGCCAGCAGTTTCGGACACTCTAATTCACCCCTCCACTTT. Its protein is CASSFGHSNSPLHF.

The chain recombines TRBV7-2 with TRBJ1-5; tentative D call: TRBD1 (6 bases). Trimming removed 3 bases at V and 7 bases at J, with 10 bases between. The germline gives CDR1 SGHTA, CDR2 FQGNSA. The CDR3 has 13 residues. CDR3 coding DNA: TGTGCCAGCAGCTTCGGGGGCGAACAGCCCCAGCATTTT. Translating gives CASSFGGEQPQHF. Combining the CDR3 with reference TRBV7-2 and TRBJ1-5 gives the whole variable domain GAGVSQSPSNKVTEKGKDVELRCDPISGHTALYWYRQSLGQGLEFLIYFQGNSAPDKSGLPSDRFSAERTGGSVSTLTIQRTQQEDSAVYLCASSFGGEQPQHFGDGTRLSIL.

At least ten counts were recorded for this clonotype. The V gene is TRBV5-6, the J gene TRBJ1-5; unclear D gene. CDR1 and CDR2 (germline): SGHDT, YYEEEE. The CDR3 sequence is 13 residues long. V dropped 0 bases and J dropped 0 bases, with 1 base sitting between them. The CDR3 nucleotides are TGTGCCAGCAGCTTGGGTAGCAATCAGCCCCAGCATTTT. Residues: CASSLGSNQPQHF.

In its sample, this clonotype was seen many times. The chain couples TRBV7-9 to TRBJ1-4; D unresolved. CDR3 length equals 15 residues. Trimming removed 5 bases at V and 6 bases at J, with 16 bases between. The V gene's germline CDR1 is SEHNR and CDR2 FQNEAQ (reference sequence). CDR3 sequence: CASSPIGPGDEKLFF. The DNA for the CDR3 is TGTGCCAGCAGCCCCATCGGCCCGGGAGATGAAAAACTGTTTTTT.

This clonotype was counted between two and nine times. The chain has TRBV20-1 and TRBJ2-2, with D unclear. The germline V and J ends were trimmed by 0 bases and 4 bases, with 6 bases remaining between them. Germline V gives CDR1 DFQATT, CDR2 SNEGSKA (reference sequence). The CDR3 is made up of 13 amino acids. CDR3 coding DNA: TGCAGTGCTAGAGATGGAGCCACCGGGGAGCTGTTTTTT. This translates into CSARDGATGELFF.

Many counts were recorded for this clonotype. CDR3 loop: CASSLHLCNEQFF. For the CDR3, the DNA is TGTGCCAGCAGTTTACACCTTTGCAATGAGCAGTTCTTC. The rearrangement links TRBV28 to TRBJ2-1, with D hard to call. Trimming removed 2 bases at V and 6 bases at J, with 8 bases between. Per germline, CDR1 MDHEN and CDR2 SYDVKM. This CDR3 comprises 13 residues.

In its sample, this clonotype was seen many times. CDR3 region: CASSQDPGSYEQYF. CDR3 DNA sequence: TGCGCCAGCAGCCAAGACCCTGGTTCCTACGAGCAGTACTTC. The chain uses TRBV4-3 and TRBJ2-7; D uncertain. Per the germline V gene, CDR1 is LGHNA and CDR2 is YSLEER. The CDR3 spans 14 residues. The V and J ends lost 0 bases and 1 base respectively, with 7 bases between them.

This clonotype was detected ten times or more. This chain joins TRBV10-3 and TRBJ2-7; D possibly corresponds to TRBD2 (5 bases). The CDR3 is 15 amino acids. Germline values: CDR1 ENHRY, CDR2 SYGVKD. Trimming pared 0 bases from V and 5 bases from J, leaving 14 bases between. CDR3 DNA: TGTGCCATCAGTGAGTCAGCAAGCGGCAGAAACGAGCAGTACTTC. Its protein product is CAISESASGRNEQYF.

This clonotype was seen many times. The genes are TRBV11-2 and TRBJ2-1, with 9 positions matching TRBD1. V was pared by 3 bases and J by 4 bases, with 7 bases of the junction left unmatched. CDR1 and CDR2 (germline): SGHAT, FQNNGV. This CDR3 region has 16 residues. CDR3 bases: TGTGCCAGCAGCTTGCGTTGGGGACAGGGTTACAATGAGCAGTTCTTC. It codes for CASSLRWGQGYNEQFF.

This clonotype has just a few counts. The chain links TRBV14 to TRBJ1-3, with 7 bases aligning to TRBD1. The CDR3 totals 20 residues. Looked up from germline, CDR1 is SGHDN and CDR2 is FVKESK. The ends lost 0 bases at V and 9 bases at J; junction bases unmatched: 23. The CDR3 protein is CASSQDPKTLKTGWSGTIYF. DNA for the CDR3: TGTGCCAGCAGCCAAGACCCCAAGACCCTTAAGACAGGGTGGTCGGGCACCATATATTTT. Filled out from reference TRBV14 and TRBJ1-3, the complete variable domain reads EAGVTQFPSHSVIEKGQTVTLRCDPISGHDNLYWYRRVMGKEIKFLLHFVKESKQDESGMPNNRFLAERTGGTYSTLKVQPAELEDSGVYFCASSQDPKTLKTGWSGTIYFGEGSWLTVV.

This clonotype came up many times. The CDR3 loop is CSAQDRATDTQYF. The CDR3 DNA is TGCAGTGCTCAGGACAGGGCCACAGATACGCAGTATTTT. The chain employs TRBV20-1 and TRBJ2-3; 8 nucleotides match TRBD1. The ends lost 5 bases at V and 2 bases at J; junction bases unmatched: 3. The germline gives CDR1 DFQATT, CDR2 SNEGSKA (reference sequence). This CDR3 contains 13 residues.

This clonotype was counted ten times or more. The gene calls are TRBV7-2 and TRBJ2-2; 10 positions agree with TRBD2. CDR3 size: 17 residues. V lost 3 bases and J lost 0; bases outside the gene matches: 4. Germline lookup yields CDR1 SGHTA and CDR2 FQGNSA. DNA for the CDR3: TGTGCCAGCAGCTTCACTAGCGGGACCGCGAACACCGGGGAGCTGTTTTTT. It yields the protein CASSFTSGTANTGELFF.

This clonotype occurred many times. J is TRBJ2-5 and V is TRBV5-6; D is ambiguous. CDR1 and CDR2 from the germline V gene are SGHDT and YYEEEE. V was clipped by 3 bases and J by 0 bases, with 9 bases between them. The length of the CDR3 is 14 residues. The CDR3 loop reads CASSSTVYQETQYF. CDR3 sequence (DNA): TGTGCCAGCAGCTCGACGGTGTACCAAGAGACCCAGTACTTC. Variable domain in full (rest from reference TRBV5-6 and TRBJ2-5): DAGVTQSPTHLIKTRGQQVTLRCSPKSGHDTVSWYQQALGQGPQFIFQYYEEEERQRGNFPDRFSGHQFPNYSSELNVNALLLGDSALYLCASSSTVYQETQYFGPGTRLLVL.

This clonotype was observed many times. The chain is built from TRBV7-9 and TRBJ2-5, with D perhaps TRBD1 (5 bases). V was trimmed by 6 bases and J by 2 bases, leaving 16 bases between them. There are 15 residues in the CDR3. Germline CDR1 is SEHNR and CDR2 is FQNEAQ (reference sequence). The CDR3 region has the DNA TGTGCCAGCAGGTCTGGACAAGGTGGACAAGAGACCCAGTACTTC. Translated, it gives CASRSGQGGQETQYF.

At least ten counts were recorded for this clonotype. The chain employs TRBV6-5 and TRBJ2-1; TRBD2 agrees at 7 bases. The germline CDR1 and CDR2 sequences are MNHEY and SVGAGI. V gave up 2 bases and J gave up 4 bases; unmatched junction bases: 5. This CDR3 is built from 15 residues. The CDR3 region is CASSYRGDRYNEQFF. The CDR3 DNA reads TGTGCCAGCAGTTACCGGGGGGACCGTTACAATGAGCAGTTCTTC.

This clonotype was recorded at least ten times. CDR3 sequence (DNA): TGTGCCAGCAGTTTCGGGATTGAGGGAGAGCAGTACTTC. This sequence encodes CASSFGIEGEQYF. The chain is built from TRBV12-3 or TRBV12-4 and TRBJ2-7, with D perhaps matching TRBD2 (5 bases). There are 13 residues in the CDR3. With 3 bases removed from V and 7 bases from J, the gap between germline ends came to 13 bases.

The table lists this clonotype with many counts. The chain links TRBV12-3 or TRBV12-4 to TRBJ2-5; possibly TRBD1 for D (5 bases). Trimming left V 6 bases short and J 5 bases short, with 16 bases between. This CDR3 region has 14 residues. CDR3 protein: CASSDSGWWETQYF. DNA of the CDR3: TGTGCCAGCAGCGATTCAGGGTGGTGGGAGACCCAGTACTTC.

There are many counts of this clonotype. This chain connects TRBV28 to TRBJ2-7; 7 nucleotides line up with TRBD2. Germline V gene sequence: CDR1 MDHEN, CDR2 SYDVKM. V lost 5 bases to trimming and J lost 6 bases; unmatched junction nucleotides: 10. The CDR3 extends over 14 amino acids. CDR3 residues: CASSPGGLTREQYF. The CDR3 coding sequence is TGTGCCAGCAGTCCCGGGGGACTAACTCGCGAGCAGTACTTC.

This clonotype has at least ten counts. The genes are TRBV4-3 and TRBJ1-2; unclear D gene. The V end lost 0 bases, the J end lost 3 bases, and 8 bases lay between the germline ends. The length of the CDR3 is 14 residues. CDR1 is LGHNA, CDR2 YSLEER, per germline. The CDR3 DNA sequence: TGCGCCAGCAGCCAAGACGAGGATCACTATGGCTACACCTTC. Translated: CASSQDEDHYGYTF.

Ten or more counts support this clonotype. V gene TRBV13 combines with J gene TRBJ2-3; TRBD2 aligns across 11 bases. CDR1 is PRHDT and CDR2 is FYEKMQ in the germline V gene (reference sequence). The CDR3 covers 17 residues. Losses at the gene ends were 2 bases for V and 2 bases for J; bases not matched to a gene: 6. The CDR3 is CASSLLAGGPPTDTQYF. The CDR3 DNA follows: TGTGCCAGCAGCTTATTAGCGGGGGGGCCCCCCACAGATACGCAGTATTTT.

The table lists this clonotype with many counts. V is TRBV7-9 and J is TRBJ1-2; D is perhaps TRBD1 (6 bases). This CDR3 contains 15 residues. V shed 4 bases and J shed 2 bases, with 14 bases lying between them. Germline V gene lookup returns CDR1 SEHNR and CDR2 FQNEAQ (reference sequence). CDR3 coding DNA: TGTGCCAGCAGCTCCTCAGGACAGCACAACTATGGCTACACCTTC. Residues: CASSSSGQHNYGYTF.